The text below deals with one T cell receptor beta chain. Its antigen is undetermined. Germline V CDR1 and CDR2: ENHRY, SYGVKD. The CDR3 sequence is 13 residues long. The ends were cut back, 7 bases at V and 0 bases at J, with 10 bases in the middle. The PCR had 60 Vbeta and 13 Jbeta primers. This table comes from immunoSEQ multiplex PCR, and its TCRdb copy is limited to in-frame clones, with some not included. In total, the table holds more than 200,000 clones. The source of the sample is a study of cytomegalovirus exposure and HLA in healthy donors. Overall study: A prior analysis found 100 million to 140 million unique TCR beta sequences from some 190 million T cells. Findings and limits, study-wide: Clonal expansion was found to be greater in HLA-associated TCR beta chains than in equally common others in a later analysis. A later analysis associated 15,000 or so TCR beta sequences with HLA alleles at a 0.05 false discovery rate.

There were likely unrecorded immune exposures, though donors were nominally healthy when sampled. The genes are TRBV10-3 and TRBJ2-7; weak D call: TRBD2 (7 bases). The sequence derives from a woman in her thirties in good health and CMV-seropositive. Source material: PBMCs. CDR3 bases: TGTGCCATCAAGCGGGACATCTCCTACGAGCAGTACTTC. Translated, it gives CAIKRDISYEQYF.